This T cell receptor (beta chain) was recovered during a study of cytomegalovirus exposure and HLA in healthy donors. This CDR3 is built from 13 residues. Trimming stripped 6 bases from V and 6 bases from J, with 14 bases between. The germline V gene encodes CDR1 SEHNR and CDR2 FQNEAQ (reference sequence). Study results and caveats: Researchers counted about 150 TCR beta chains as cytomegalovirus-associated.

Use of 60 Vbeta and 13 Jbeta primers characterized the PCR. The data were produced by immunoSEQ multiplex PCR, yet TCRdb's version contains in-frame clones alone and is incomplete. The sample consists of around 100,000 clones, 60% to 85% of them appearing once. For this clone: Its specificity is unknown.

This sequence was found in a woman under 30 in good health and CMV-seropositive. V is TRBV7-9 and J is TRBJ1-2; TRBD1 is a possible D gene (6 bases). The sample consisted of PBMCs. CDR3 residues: CASSLTGNDGYTF. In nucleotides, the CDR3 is TGTGCCAGCAGTCTTACAGGGAATGATGGCTACACCTTC.